The 2 T cell receptor beta chains below all came from one sample that was sequenced in a study of CD4 T cells in relation to SARS-CoV-2 and coronaviruses. Generated by immunoSEQ multiplex PCR, the TCRdb table keeps only in-frame clones and is missing some. The sample holds around 16,000 clones, roughly 78% seen once. The unexposed donors gave CD4+ T cells in about 2010-2019, prior to COVID-19. Isolation of CD4+ T cells took place after less than twelve days in culture. The antigens for these receptors are not known. Sample: CD4+ T cells from PBMCs, cultured in vitro. All receptors derive from a human donor in good health.

This clone showed up just a few times. V is TRBV30 and J is TRBJ1-2; maybe TRBD1 (5 bases). This CDR3 is 12 amino acids long. Trimming stripped 3 bases from V and 4 bases from J, with 9 bases between. Germline values: CDR1 GTSNPN, CDR2 SVGIG (reference sequence). In nucleotides, the CDR3 is TGTGCCTGGAGCTCCGGGGCCTATGGCTACACCTTC. Its protein is CAWSSGAYGYTF.

The chain couples TRBV19 to TRBJ2-1, with 7 nucleotides matching TRBD1. Germline values: CDR1 LNHDA, CDR2 SQIVND (reference sequence). The V gene end was trimmed by 1 base and the J gene end by 7 bases; junction bases not matched to a gene: 7. CDR3 length: 15 residues. The CDR3 bases are TGTGCCAGTAGTATAGGACAGGGAAGGGGGAATGAGCAGTTCTTC. Translated: CASSIGQGRGNEQFF.